Each of the 26 T cell receptor beta chains below was sequenced from the same sample in a study of shared clonotypes between healthy human individuals (dated by TCRdb to about 2020). Receptor amplification or capture employed the immunoSEQ multiplex PCR assay. TCRdb stores this immuneACCESS table with in-frame sequences only. Part of the clones is absent; in the studies checked, under half of the shortfall reflects unresolved V genes, and no reason is known for the rest. In this sample the table shows approximately 1.1 million clones, about 84% of which occur a single time. 0.5% to 0.6% of the sample is held by the ten biggest clonotypes. Source material: memory CD4+ T cells from PBMCs. The cell subset or site tag for this specimen amounts to: CD45RA-negative fraction. The origin of the receptors is a man between 18 and 29 years old in good health. Some clones in this sample may be carry-over from other donors' samples.

V and J are TRBV29-1 and TRBJ1-2; D call uncertain. The CDR3 sequence is 12 residues long. Germline V gene sequence: CDR1 SQVTM, CDR2 ANQGSEA. V lost 3 bases to trimming and J lost 6 bases, with 11 bases between them. CDR3 sequence: CSVEKARDGYTF. CDR3 DNA sequence: TGCAGCGTTGAGAAGGCGCGGGATGGCTACACCTTC.

The sample holds a few counts of this clone. The V call is TRBV4-3, the J call TRBJ2-3, with TRBD1 matching over 7 bases. CDR1 is LGHNA, CDR2 YSLEER, per germline. The CDR3 has 17 residues. With 2 bases clipped from V and 3 bases from J, the junction kept 11 bases outside the gene matches. This chain's CDR3 is CASSQSPGQGETDTQYF. In nucleotides, the CDR3 is TGCGCCAGCAGCCAATCCCCGGGCCAGGGGGAAACAGATACGCAGTATTTT.

The chain uses TRBV27 and TRBJ1-1, with 9 positions matching TRBD1. With 6 bases clipped from V and 6 bases from J, the junction kept 11 bases outside the gene matches. The CDR3 covers 15 residues. Germline loops: CDR1 MNHEY, CDR2 SMNVEV (reference sequence). The CDR3 here is CASSPGPGTGPEAFF. The CDR3 DNA reads as TGTGCCAGCAGCCCGGGTCCCGGGACAGGGCCTGAAGCTTTCTTT.

CDR3 bases: TGTGCCAGCAGTGAAGCCGGGGCACAAAACCCTGAAGCTTTCTTT. It translates to CASSEAGAQNPEAFF. The gene calls are TRBV2 and TRBJ1-1, with a tentative D call TRBD1 (5 bases). This CDR3 has 15 amino acids. CDR1 SNHLY and CDR2 FYNNEI come from the germline V gene. Trimming cost V 0 bases and J 6 bases, with 14 bases left between them. The full variable domain, rest sourced from reference TRBV2 and TRBJ1-1, is EPEVTQTPSHQVTQMGQEVILRCVPISNHLYFYWYRQILGQKVEFLVSFYNNEISEKSEIFDDQFSVERPDGSNFTLKIRSTKLEDSAMYFCASSEAGAQNPEAFFGQGTRLTVV.

A single count supports this clone. Here the CDR3 reads CASTYLGGLKYEQYF. The CDR3 coding sequence is TGTGCCAGCACGTACCTTGGGGGCTTAAAGTACGAGCAGTACTTC. This rearrangement joins TRBV6-8 to TRBJ2-5; D may be TRBD1 (6 bases). The end of the DNA is better explained by TRBJ2-7, so the J call may be wrong. Germline V gives CDR1 MNHGY, CDR2 SAAAGT. CDR3 length: 15 residues.

This chain links TRBV9 with TRBJ2-7; 9 bases are a match to TRBD2. CDR1 is SGDLS, CDR2 YYNGEE, per germline. Trimming at V came to 2 bases and at J to 1 base, leaving 4 bases not matched to a gene. This CDR3 has 15 residues. The CDR3 loop is CASSVGTSHSYEQYF. CDR3 sequence (DNA): TGTGCCAGCAGCGTTGGGACTAGCCATTCCTACGAGCAGTACTTC. Together with reference TRBV9 and TRBJ2-7, the CDR3 gives the full variable domain: DSGVTQTPKHLITATGQRVTLRCSPRSGDLSVYWYQQSLDQGLQFLIQYYNGEERAKGNILERFSAQQFPDLHSELNLSSLELGDSALYFCASSVGTSHSYEQYFGPGTRLTVT.

This sequence joins TRBV15 and TRBJ2-2, with D maybe TRBD1 (5 bases). CDR3 size: 19 residues. In germline, CDR1 is LNHNV, CDR2 YYDKDF (reference sequence). The germline V and J ends were trimmed by 0 bases and 1 base, with 18 bases remaining between them. The CDR3 region has the DNA TGTGCCACCAGCAGAGATCTCAGTAGGGGTGTGGGGAACACCGGGGAGCTGTTTTTT. Protein: CATSRDLSRGVGNTGELFF.

This sequence joins TRBV6-6 and TRBJ1-4; the D is unclear. The CDR3 loop spans 15 amino acids. Germline loops: CDR1 MNHNY, CDR2 SVGAGI (reference sequence). V lost 2 bases to trimming and J lost 5 bases, with 12 bases between them. This chain's CDR3 is CASSYGLSYNEKLFF. In nucleotides, the CDR3 is TGTGCCAGCAGTTACGGCTTATCCTACAATGAAAAACTGTTTTTT.

This clone has more than one count but fewer than ten. This sequence joins TRBV28 and TRBJ2-5, with D possibly called TRBD1 or TRBD2 (6 bases each). The germline V and J ends were trimmed by 3 bases and 3 bases, with 11 bases remaining between them. The CDR3 is made up of 14 amino acids. Germline assignment: CDR1 MDHEN and CDR2 SYDVKM. The CDR3 sequence is CASSFIGGKETQYF. The CDR3 DNA follows: TGTGCCAGCAGTTTTATCGGGGGCAAAGAGACCCAGTACTTC.

This chain joins TRBV6-5 and TRBJ1-3, with D uncertain. This CDR3 comprises 12 residues. Trimming shortened V by 8 bases and J by 0 bases, and 5 bases separated the two germline ends. Germline V gene lookup returns CDR1 MNHEY and CDR2 SVGAGI. The CDR3 coding sequence is TGTGCCAGCGAAGGCTCTGGAAACACCATATATTTT. As protein: CASEGSGNTIYF.

The J gene is TRBJ2-7, the V gene TRBV11-2; the match to TRBD2 covers 7 bases. The junction had 11 bases not matched to a gene; V was cut back by 6 bases and J by 6 bases. This CDR3 contains 14 residues. Germline V gene data show CDR1 as SGHAT and CDR2 as FQNNGV. The CDR3 sequence: CASRTPGGPTEQYF. The CDR3 region has the DNA TGTGCCAGCAGGACCCCGGGAGGCCCCACCGAGCAGTACTTC. Looking up the rest from reference TRBV11-2 and TRBJ2-7 gives the full variable domain: EAGVAQSPRYKIIEKRQSVAFWCNPISGHATLYWYQQILGQGPKLLIQFQNNGVVDDSQLPKDRFSAERLKGVDSTLKIQPAKLEDSAVYLCASRTPGGPTEQYFGPGTRLTVT.

This clone was recorded once. V is TRBV6-6 and J is TRBJ2-7; 11 bases agree with TRBD2. With V trimmed by 6 bases and J by 3 bases, 1 base remained unmatched. The CDR3 totals 13 residues. Germline CDR1 MNHNY, CDR2 SVGAGI (reference sequence). The CDR3 loop is CASSGTSGYEQYF. CDR3 bases: TGTGCCAGCAGCGGGACTAGCGGCTACGAGCAGTACTTC.

For the CDR3, the DNA is TGCGCCAGCAAGGGACTAGCGGGGACGGACGGGGAGCTGTTTTTT. This translates into CASKGLAGTDGELFF. This sequence joins TRBV5-1 and TRBJ2-2; TRBD2 aligns across 13 bases. This CDR3 comprises 15 residues. J lost 7 bases, V lost 6 bases, and 6 bases had no gene match. Germline V lookup: CDR1 SGHRS, CDR2 YFSETQ.

CDR3 nucleotide sequence: TGTGCCAGTACGGGGGGGGGCCTCCTAGGGGAGCCCCAGCATTTT. It translates to CASTGGGLLGEPQHF. The rearrangement joins TRBV19 to TRBJ1-5; D possibly corresponds to TRBD1 (6 bases). V lost 7 bases, J lost 8 bases, and 21 bases lay in between. The CDR3 is 15 amino acids. Looked up from germline, CDR1 is LNHDA and CDR2 is SQIVND (reference sequence).

The rearrangement links TRBV7-3 to TRBJ1-5; 7 bases line up with TRBD1. The germline gives CDR1 SGHTA, CDR2 FQGTGA. With 5 bases clipped from V and 7 bases from J, the junction kept 14 bases outside the gene matches. The CDR3 covers 16 residues. The CDR3 sequence: CASSARHRGPDQPQHF. The CDR3 DNA reads TGTGCCAGCAGCGCCAGACACAGGGGCCCAGACCAGCCCCAGCATTTT.

The rearrangement links TRBV18 to TRBJ2-1; 11 positions match TRBD2. Germline V gene data show CDR1 as KGHSH and CDR2 as LQKENI. The CDR3 is 15 amino acids. V shed 5 bases and J 5 bases; nucleotides not matched to a gene: 5. The CDR3: CASSGSLAGDNEQFF. CDR3 sequence (DNA): TGTGCCAGCTCAGGCTCACTAGCGGGAGACAATGAGCAGTTCTTC.

Points on this clone: It is unclear where the CDR3 begins or ends on the DNA, so no DNA is shown, and the CDR3 is as TCRdb lists it. The chain recombines TRBV18 with TRBJ1-1. Both ends counted, the CDR3 spans 13 residues. The V gene's germline CDR1 is KGHSH and CDR2 LQKENI. This CDR3 reads CASSSRVGGGTFF.

Of note for this clone: A much larger clone sits a single nucleotide away, making a read error possible. This chain connects TRBV5-1 to TRBJ2-1; 13 nucleotides align to TRBD2. The germline CDR1 and CDR2 sequences are SGHRS and YFSETQ. With 5 bases clipped from V and 4 bases from J, the junction kept 9 bases outside the gene matches. The CDR3 loop spans 17 amino acids. The CDR3 DNA is TGCGCCAGCAGACCCAGACTAGCGGGGGGAATATACAATGAGCAGTTCTTC. Amino acid sequence: CASRPRLAGGIYNEQFF.

This clone was picked up one time. The chain couples TRBV7-8 to TRBJ2-7, with 9 bases identical to TRBD1. Losses at the gene ends were 5 bases for V and 0 bases for J; bases not matched to a gene: 8. This CDR3 has 16 residues. Germline assignment: CDR1 SGHVS and CDR2 FQNEAQ. CDR3 nucleotide sequence: TGTGCCAGCAGCCACAGGGGGCAGGGGAGCTCCTACGAGCAGTACTTC. Its protein is CASSHRGQGSSYEQYF.

The chain uses TRBV29-1 and TRBJ2-1; TRBD1 agrees at 7 bases. CDR1 is SQVTM and CDR2 is ANQGSEA in the germline V gene. The CDR3 totals 14 residues. Trimming removed 1 base from V and 8 bases from J; junction bases left unmatched: 8. DNA for the CDR3: TGCAGCGTTGAAGGGGTGGGCAGGGGGTATGAGCAGTTCTTC. Its translation: CSVEGVGRGYEQFF.

This chain uses TRBV7-2 with TRBJ2-1; 11 nucleotides line up with TRBD2. Germline V gives CDR1 SGHTA, CDR2 FQGNSA. The J segment lost 4 bases and the V segment lost 3 bases, leaving 2 bases of the junction unmatched. This CDR3 spans 15 amino acids. The CDR3 DNA reads as TGTGCCAGCAGCTTTAGCGGGGGGGGTTACAATGAGCAGTTCTTC. This sequence encodes CASSFSGGGYNEQFF.

On this clone itself: A much larger clone differs by one base, so this may be a read error. In DNA form, the CDR3 reads TGTGCCAGCAGCTTGGGGCTAGCGGGGGACACCGGGGAGCTGTTTTTT. As protein: CASSLGLAGDTGELFF. The J gene is TRBJ2-2, the V gene TRBV5-4, with 10 bases lining up with TRBD2. The CDR3 has 16 residues. Germline assignment: CDR1 SGHNT and CDR2 YYREEE (reference sequence). The junction had 2 bases not matched to a gene; V was cut back by 0 bases and J by 3 bases.

This clone was observed many times. Additional DNA sequences in this sample encode the identical CDR3. This chain connects TRBV5-6 to TRBJ2-7; TRBD2 aligns across 8 bases. V lost 1 base and J lost 4; bases outside the gene matches: 4. Germline V gene sequence: CDR1 SGHDT, CDR2 YYEEEE. The CDR3 runs 14 residues. The DNA of the CDR3 is TGTGCCAGCAGCTTGTTTGCGGGAGGATACGAGCAGTACTTC. Amino acids: CASSLFAGGYEQYF. Based on the CDR3 plus reference TRBV5-6 and TRBJ2-7, the full variable domain is DAGVTQSPTHLIKTRGQQVTLRCSPKSGHDTVSWYQQALGQGPQFIFQYYEEEERQRGNFPDRFSGHQFPNYSSELNVNALLLGDSALYLCASSLFAGGYEQYFGPGTRLTVT.

The rearrangement uses TRBV28 and TRBJ2-7, with D possibly being TRBD1 or TRBD2 (5 bases each). Per the germline V gene, CDR1 is MDHEN and CDR2 is SYDVKM. The CDR3 extends over 11 amino acids. The V and J ends lost 3 bases and 8 bases respectively, with 8 bases between them. CDR3 nucleotides: TGTGCCAGCAGTTTTTGGGGACAGCAGTACTTC. Translation gives CASSFWGQQYF.

A note on this clone: One end of the junction does not line up with germline, which may come from a read error. CDR3 sequence (DNA): TGTGCCAGCTGCTTATATGGGGGCTATGGCTACACCTTC. This codes for CASCLYGGYGYTF. The V call is TRBV11-1, the J call TRBJ1-2, with a possible D match to TRBD1 (5 bases). The CDR3 runs 13 residues. Germline values: CDR1 SGHAT, CDR2 FQDESV (reference sequence).

The J gene is TRBJ2-1, the V gene TRBV28; possibly TRBD1 for D (6 bases). Trimming cost V 6 bases and J 0 bases, with 21 bases left between them. CDR3 length: 18 amino acids. Germline values: CDR1 MDHEN, CDR2 SYDVKM. The CDR3: CASRARGLGGYSYNEQFF. The CDR3 coding sequence is TGTGCCAGCAGAGCGAGGGGGTTGGGCGGGTACTCCTACAATGAGCAGTTCTTC.